This T cell receptor (beta chain) is drawn from a study of graft-versus-host responses after intestinal transplantation. Profiled with immunoSEQ multiplex PCR; TCRdb holds only in-frame clones, not every one. This sample yields some 90,000 clones, of which roughly 90% are seen a single time; 0.11% belongs to the top ten. The study, taken as a whole, reports: Individuals who had graft-donor T cell macrochimerism had allografts that showed high graft-versus-host to host-versus-graft clonal ratios.

Comments on this clone: What it binds is not known.

Looked up from germline, CDR1 is SQVTM and CDR2 is ANQGSEA. The CDR3 runs to 13 residues. V trimming: 6 bases; J trimming: 2 bases; junction bases outside the gene matches: 4. This TCR derives from a human donor who received an intestinal transplant. Sequenced here: unstimulated CD4+ T cells sorted from spleen or lymph node cells, sampled before intestinal transplant. This sequence joins TRBV29-1 and TRBJ2-7; 10 nucleotides line up with TRBD1. CDR3 residues: CSVRQGATYEQYF. As DNA, the CDR3 is TGCAGCGTACGACAGGGGGCGACCTACGAGCAGTACTTC.